The next 9 T cell receptor beta chains were all read from a single sample in a study of blood T cell repertoires in COVID-19. Measured with immunoSEQ multiplex PCR; TCRdb has only the in-frame clones, and not every one. The sample lists about 400,000 clones, 89% occurring once. Sequenced material: PBMCs or T cells enriched from blood (not recorded which). These receptor sequences come from a woman aged 25 to 39 who had recovered from COVID-19.

The CDR3 nucleotides read TGTGCCTGGAGCCCCGTCCGGGACAGGGGTCAATCACCCCTCCACTTT. Encoded protein: CAWSPVRDRGQSPLHF. The chain links TRBV30 to TRBJ1-6; 10 bases agree with TRBD1. J lost 10 bases, V lost 3 bases, and 12 bases had no gene match. CDR3 length equals 16 residues. Looked up from germline, CDR1 is GTSNPN and CDR2 is SVGIG (reference sequence).

The J gene is TRBJ1-5, the V gene TRBV30; TRBD1 might be the D (5 bases). Germline V gene data show CDR1 as GTSNPN and CDR2 as SVGIG (reference sequence). This CDR3 comprises 14 residues. The V gene lost 3 bases and the J gene lost 3 bases, with 12 bases spanning the gap. In DNA, the CDR3 is TGTGCCTGGAGCGCTGACAGTCTCAATCAGCCCCAGCATTTT. Translated, it gives CAWSADSLNQPQHF.

The chain links TRBV5-1 to TRBJ2-5; tentative D call: TRBD2 (6 bases). Looked up from germline, CDR1 is SGHRS and CDR2 is YFSETQ. This CDR3 spans 13 amino acids. Trimming cost V 0 bases and J 3 bases, with 6 bases left between them. The CDR3: CASSLGGEETQYF. The CDR3 nucleotides read TGCGCCAGCAGCTTGGGGGGGGAAGAGACCCAGTACTTC. Full variable domain (rest looked up from reference TRBV5-1 and TRBJ2-5): KAGVTQTPRYLIKTRGQQVTLSCSPISGHRSVSWYQQTPGQGLQFLFEYFSETQRNKGNFPGRFSGRQFSNSRSEMNVSTLELGDSALYLCASSLGGEETQYFGPGTRLLVL.

The chain links TRBV10-3 to TRBJ2-7; 11 nucleotides line up with TRBD2. This CDR3 region has 16 residues. Germline V gene data show CDR1 as ENHRY and CDR2 as SYGVKD. The junction had 3 bases not matched to a gene; V was cut back by 1 base and J by 1 base. The CDR3 DNA is TGTGCCATCAGTGAGTGGGGACTAGCGGATTCCTACGAGCAGTACTTC. Amino acids: CAISEWGLADSYEQYF.

The J gene is TRBJ1-2, the V gene TRBV2; 7 nucleotides line up with TRBD1. Germline assignment: CDR1 SNHLY and CDR2 FYNNEI. Trimming at V came to 3 bases and at J to 4 bases, leaving 8 bases not matched to a gene. The CDR3 sequence is 15 residues long. The CDR3 region has the DNA TGTGCCAGCAGTGAGCTTGGACAGGTCCGCTATGGCTACACCTTC. Protein product: CASSELGQVRYGYTF.

CDR3 sequence: CASSFYWASGATGELFF. Written as DNA, the CDR3 is TGTGCCAGCAGCTTCTATTGGGCTAGCGGGGCCACCGGGGAGCTGTTTTTT. The chain couples TRBV5-6 to TRBJ2-2; TRBD2 aligns across 9 bases. CDR1 is SGHDT, CDR2 YYEEEE, per germline. Germline trimming cut 2 bases from V and 4 bases from J; bases unmatched to any gene: 9. The CDR3 extends over 17 amino acids.

This chain uses TRBV6-2 or TRBV6-3 with TRBJ2-5; 12 bases line up with TRBD1. Germline loops: CDR1 MNHEY, CDR2 SVGEGT. The CDR3 covers 16 residues. The V segment lost 5 bases and the J segment 1 base; nucleotides outside the gene matches: 5. DNA of the CDR3: TGTGCCAGCAGTCGGGACAGGGGGCCTCTCCAAGAGACCCAGTACTTC. Amino acid sequence: CASSRDRGPLQETQYF.

The J gene is TRBJ2-5, the V gene TRBV11-2, with 11 nucleotides matching TRBD2. The trim removed 1 base at V and 0 bases at J, leaving 10 bases unmatched. Germline V CDR1 and CDR2: SGHAT, FQNNGV. There are 19 residues in the CDR3. The DNA for the CDR3 is TGTGCCAGCAGCTTAGCGTCATTGTCTAGCGGGAGGTACCAAGAGACCCAGTACTTC. Encoded protein: CASSLASLSSGRYQETQYF.

This chain connects TRBV27 to TRBJ2-7; 8 positions match TRBD2. V lost 5 bases to trimming and J lost 6 bases; unmatched junction nucleotides: 9. The CDR3 extends over 14 amino acids. Germline CDR1 MNHEY, CDR2 SMNVEV (reference sequence). DNA of the CDR3: TGTGCCAGCAGTCTCGGCCGGGAGGGGACCGAGCAGTACTTC. Its protein is CASSLGREGTEQYF.